This TCR beta chain was identified during a study of cytomegalovirus exposure and HLA in healthy donors. As to this clone: Antigen unknown.

Losses at the gene ends were 5 bases for V and 5 bases for J; bases not matched to a gene: 12. This CDR3 is 16 amino acids long. Germline CDR1 SGHVS, CDR2 FNYEAQ. Study-wide results and limits: Rarity marked most TCR sequences, yet some public TCRs occurred in many donors. The study put 160 or so TCR beta chains on its list as cytomegalovirus-associated. As confirmed in vitro, a few CMV-associated chains were specific for CMV antigens.

The assay was immunoSEQ multiplex PCR, and TCRdb's table has in-frame clones only and misses some. The sample holds 150,000 to 200,000 clones; about 89% are singletons and the top ten take roughly 3%. Source material: PBMCs. The source of this sequence is a woman aged 18-30 years in good health and CMV-seropositive. This chain uses TRBV7-6 with TRBJ2-5; 9 bases align to TRBD2. CDR3 DNA: TGTGCCAGCAGCCCGACTGGCGGGGGGGCGAGGGAGACCCAGTACTTC. Translated: CASSPTGGGARETQYF.